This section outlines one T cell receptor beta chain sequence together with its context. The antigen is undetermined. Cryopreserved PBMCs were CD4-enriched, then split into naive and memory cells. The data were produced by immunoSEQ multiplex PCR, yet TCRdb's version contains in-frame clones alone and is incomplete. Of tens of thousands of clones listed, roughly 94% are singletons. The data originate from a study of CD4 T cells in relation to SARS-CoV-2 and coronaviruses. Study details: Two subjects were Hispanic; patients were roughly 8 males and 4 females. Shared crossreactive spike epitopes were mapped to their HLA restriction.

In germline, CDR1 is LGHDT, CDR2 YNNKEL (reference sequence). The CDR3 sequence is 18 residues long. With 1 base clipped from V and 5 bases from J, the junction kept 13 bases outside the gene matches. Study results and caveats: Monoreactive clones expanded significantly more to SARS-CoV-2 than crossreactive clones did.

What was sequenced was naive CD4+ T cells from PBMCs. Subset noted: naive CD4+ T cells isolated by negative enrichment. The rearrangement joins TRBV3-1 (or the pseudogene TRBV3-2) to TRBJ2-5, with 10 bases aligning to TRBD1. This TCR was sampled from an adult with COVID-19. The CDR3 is CASSQGVTGQGDRETQYF. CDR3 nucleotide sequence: TGTGCCAGCAGCCAAGGGGTCACCGGACAGGGGGATCGCGAGACCCAGTACTTC.